These 3 T cell receptor beta chains originate from one sample sequenced in a study of metastatic and nonmetastatic thyroid tumors. Every patient was untreated before thyroid surgery. MiXCR re-clonotyped the PCR reads for TCRdb. The repertoire holds more than 5,000 clones, with 25% to 30% as singletons. Sequencing input: adjacent normal tissue. The receptors come from a female donor with papillary thyroid cancer or a benign thyroid nodule (not recorded which). Some clones in this sample may be carry-over from other donors' samples.

The rearrangement uses TRBV12-3 or TRBV12-4 and TRBJ2-7; D not resolved. Trimming shortened V by 1 base and J by 3 bases, and 7 bases separated the two germline ends. The CDR3 loop spans 13 amino acids. This chain's CDR3 is CASSLEAIYEQYF. The CDR3 DNA is TGTGCCAGCAGTTTAGAAGCAATCTACGAGCAGTACTTC.

This clone was detected only a few times. This sequence joins TRBV6-1 and TRBJ1-5, with D possibly TRBD1 on 5 matching bases. V was shortened by 6 bases and J by 2 bases, with 8 bases between the two germline ends. Germline CDR1 MNHNS, CDR2 SASEGT. CDR3 length equals 13 residues. The CDR3 region is CASRRGGNQPQHF. CDR3 coding DNA: TGTGCCAGCAGGAGGGGTGGCAATCAGCCCCAGCATTTT.

V is TRBV25-1 and J is TRBJ2-7; TRBD2 might be the D (6 bases). The CDR3 has 16 amino acids. The germline V and J ends were trimmed by 6 bases and 1 base, with 19 bases remaining between them. Germline CDR1 reads MGHDK; CDR2 reads SYGVNS. CDR3 protein: CASRGYGTSKSYEQYF. CDR3 in DNA: TGTGCCAGCAGGGGCTACGGGACTTCCAAATCCTACGAGCAGTACTTC.